Below, one TCR beta chain is given with its context. Antigen unknown. These data come from a study of identical twins. Overall study results and limits: These conclusions were based on statistical analysis (cross-sectional, not following the same donors). While abundant cord blood beta clonotypes carried fewer insertions, memory repertoires showed no such pattern.

The cDNA had a unique molecular identifier and a template-switch universal primer site. In TCRdb, the 5' RACE reads were re-called with MiXCR into one record per CDR3 protein. The table records 420,000 or so distinct CDR3 sequences, about 18% of them present only once. The CDR3 covers 9 residues. Among all donors, each was a healthy Caucasian. The receptor was isolated from a man between 45 and 60 years old in good health. Material: naive T cells sorted from blood. The genes are TRBV21-1 and TRBJ1-4. TRBV21-1 is deemed a pseudogene. The DNA for the CDR3 is TGTGCCAGCAGCAAAGCCTTGTTTTTT. This codes for CASSKALFF.